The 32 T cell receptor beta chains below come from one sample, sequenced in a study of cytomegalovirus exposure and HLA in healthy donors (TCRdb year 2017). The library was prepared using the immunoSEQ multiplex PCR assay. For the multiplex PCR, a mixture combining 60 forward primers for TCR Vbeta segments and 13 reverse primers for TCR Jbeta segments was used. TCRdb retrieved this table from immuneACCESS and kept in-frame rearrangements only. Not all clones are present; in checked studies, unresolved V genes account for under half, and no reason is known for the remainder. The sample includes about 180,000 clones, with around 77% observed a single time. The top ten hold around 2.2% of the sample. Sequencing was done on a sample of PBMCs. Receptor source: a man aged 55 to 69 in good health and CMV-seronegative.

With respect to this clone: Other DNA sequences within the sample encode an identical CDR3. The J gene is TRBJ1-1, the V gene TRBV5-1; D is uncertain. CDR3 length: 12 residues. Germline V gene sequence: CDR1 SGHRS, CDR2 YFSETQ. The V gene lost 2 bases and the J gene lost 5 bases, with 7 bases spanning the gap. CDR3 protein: CASSFGGTEAFF. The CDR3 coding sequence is TGCGCCAGCAGCTTTGGAGGGACTGAAGCTTTCTTT.

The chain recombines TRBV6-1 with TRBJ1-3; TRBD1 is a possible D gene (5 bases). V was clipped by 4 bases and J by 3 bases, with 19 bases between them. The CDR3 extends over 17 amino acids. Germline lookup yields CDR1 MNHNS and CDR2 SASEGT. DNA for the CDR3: TGTGCCAGCAGTGGATTATGGGGGGGAAAAGGTGGAAACACCATATATTTT. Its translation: CASSGLWGGKGGNTIYF.

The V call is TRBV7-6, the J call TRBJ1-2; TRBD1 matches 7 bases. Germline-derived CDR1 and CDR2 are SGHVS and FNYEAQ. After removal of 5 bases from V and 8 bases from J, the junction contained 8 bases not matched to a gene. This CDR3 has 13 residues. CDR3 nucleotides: TGTGCCAGCAGCGCCTACCAGACAGGGGGCTACACCTTC. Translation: CASSAYQTGGYTF.

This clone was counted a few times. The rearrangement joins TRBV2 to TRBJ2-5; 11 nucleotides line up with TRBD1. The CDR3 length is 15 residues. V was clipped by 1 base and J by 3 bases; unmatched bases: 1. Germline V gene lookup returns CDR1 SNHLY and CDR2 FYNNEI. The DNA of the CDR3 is TGTGCCAGCAGTGAAGGGGGACAGGGGGAAGAGACCCAGTACTTC. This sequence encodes CASSEGGQGEETQYF.

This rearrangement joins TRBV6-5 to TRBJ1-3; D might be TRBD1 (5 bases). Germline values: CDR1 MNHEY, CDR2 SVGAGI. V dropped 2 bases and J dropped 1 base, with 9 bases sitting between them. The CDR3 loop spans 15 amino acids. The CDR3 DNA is TGTGCCAGCAGTTACGGGGGGACGTCTGGAAACACCATATATTTT. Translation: CASSYGGTSGNTIYF.

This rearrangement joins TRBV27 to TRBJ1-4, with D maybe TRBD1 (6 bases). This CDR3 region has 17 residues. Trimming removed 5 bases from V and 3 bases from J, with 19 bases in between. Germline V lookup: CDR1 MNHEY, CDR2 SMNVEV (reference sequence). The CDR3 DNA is TGTGCCAGCAGTAAGACAGGAAGTTTTCGAGCTAATGAAAAACTGTTTTTT. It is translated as CASSKTGSFRANEKLFF.

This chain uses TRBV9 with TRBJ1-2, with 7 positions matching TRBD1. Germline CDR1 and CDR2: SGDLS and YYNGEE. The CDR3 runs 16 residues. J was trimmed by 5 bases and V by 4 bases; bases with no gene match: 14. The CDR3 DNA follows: TGTGCCAGCAGCCCAAGTCAGGGACAGCAGAATTATGGCTACACCTTC. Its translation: CASSPSQGQQNYGYTF.

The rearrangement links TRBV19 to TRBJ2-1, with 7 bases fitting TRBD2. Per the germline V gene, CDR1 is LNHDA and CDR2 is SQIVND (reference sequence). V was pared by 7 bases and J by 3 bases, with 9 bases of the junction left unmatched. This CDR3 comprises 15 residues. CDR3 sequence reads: CASKTAGVDYNEQFF. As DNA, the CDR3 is TGTGCCAGTAAAACGGCGGGAGTAGACTACAATGAGCAGTTCTTC.

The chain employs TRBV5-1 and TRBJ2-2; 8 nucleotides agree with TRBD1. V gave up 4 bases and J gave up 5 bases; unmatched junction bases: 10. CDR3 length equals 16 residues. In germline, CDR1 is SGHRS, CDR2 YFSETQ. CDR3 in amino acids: CASSPRTGFGTGELFF. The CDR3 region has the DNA TGCGCCAGCAGCCCCCGGACAGGGTTTGGGACCGGGGAGCTGTTTTTT.

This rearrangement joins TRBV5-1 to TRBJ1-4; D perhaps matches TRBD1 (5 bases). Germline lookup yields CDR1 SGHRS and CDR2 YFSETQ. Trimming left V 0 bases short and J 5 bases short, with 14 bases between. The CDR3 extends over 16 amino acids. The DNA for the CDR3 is TGCGCCAGCAGCTTGGCACCCCGCGGGGGGAATGAAAAACTGTTTTTT. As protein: CASSLAPRGGNEKLFF. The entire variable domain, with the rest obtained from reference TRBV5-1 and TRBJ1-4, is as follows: KAGVTQTPRYLIKTRGQQVTLSCSPISGHRSVSWYQQTPGQGLQFLFEYFSETQRNKGNFPGRFSGRQFSNSRSEMNVSTLELGDSALYLCASSLAPRGGNEKLFFGSGTQLSVL.

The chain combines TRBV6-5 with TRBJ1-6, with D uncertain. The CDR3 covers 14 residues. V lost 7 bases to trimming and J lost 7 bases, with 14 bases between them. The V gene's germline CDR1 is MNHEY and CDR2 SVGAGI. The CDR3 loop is CASTLGGLNSPLHF. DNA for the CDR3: TGTGCCAGCACGTTGGGCGGGTTAAATTCACCCCTCCACTTT.

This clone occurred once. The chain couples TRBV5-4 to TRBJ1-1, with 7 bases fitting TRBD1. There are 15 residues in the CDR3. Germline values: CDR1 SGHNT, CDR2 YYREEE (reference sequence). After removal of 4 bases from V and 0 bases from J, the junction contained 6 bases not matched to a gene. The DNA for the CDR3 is TGTGCCAGCAGCGCAGGGACAGTCCTGAACACTGAAGCTTTCTTT. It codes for CASSAGTVLNTEAFF.

The CDR3 DNA follows: TGTGCCAGCAGCCCCCAGTCCGGGGCAGGGGGCTTCCGGAGTGGGGCCAACGTCCTGACTTTC. Its protein product is CASSPQSGAGGFRSGANVLTF. The chain recombines TRBV4-2 with TRBJ2-6; 8 bases map to TRBD1. The CDR3 runs to 21 residues. The germline CDR1 and CDR2 sequences are LGHNA and YNFKEQ. Trimming removed 4 bases from V and 3 bases from J; junction bases left unmatched: 20.

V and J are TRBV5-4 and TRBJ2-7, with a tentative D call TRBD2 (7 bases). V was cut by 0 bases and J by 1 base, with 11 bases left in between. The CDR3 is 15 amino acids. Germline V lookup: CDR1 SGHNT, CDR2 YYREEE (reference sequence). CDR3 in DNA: TGTGCCAGCAGCTTGGTAGGGGGGGGTTCCTACGAGCAGTACTTC. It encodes CASSLVGGGSYEQYF.

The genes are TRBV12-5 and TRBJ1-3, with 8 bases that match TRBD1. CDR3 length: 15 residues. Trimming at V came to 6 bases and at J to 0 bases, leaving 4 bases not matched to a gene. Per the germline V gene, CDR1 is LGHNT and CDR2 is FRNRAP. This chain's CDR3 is CASGGTGSSGNTIYF. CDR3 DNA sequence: TGTGCTAGTGGCGGGACAGGAAGCTCTGGAAACACCATATATTTT.

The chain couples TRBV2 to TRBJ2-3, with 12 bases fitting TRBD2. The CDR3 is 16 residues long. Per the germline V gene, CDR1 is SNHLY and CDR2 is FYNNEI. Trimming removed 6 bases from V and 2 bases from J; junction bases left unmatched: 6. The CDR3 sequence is CASRLLAGGLTDTQYF. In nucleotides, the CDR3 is TGTGCCAGCAGACTGCTAGCGGGAGGGCTCACAGATACGCAGTATTTT.

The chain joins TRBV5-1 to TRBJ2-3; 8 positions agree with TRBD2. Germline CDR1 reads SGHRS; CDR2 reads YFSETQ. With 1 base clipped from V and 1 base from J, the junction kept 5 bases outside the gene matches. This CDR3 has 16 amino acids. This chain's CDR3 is CASSLQAGGGTDTQYF. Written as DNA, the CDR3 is TGCGCCAGCAGCTTGCAGGCGGGGGGCGGCACAGATACGCAGTATTTT.

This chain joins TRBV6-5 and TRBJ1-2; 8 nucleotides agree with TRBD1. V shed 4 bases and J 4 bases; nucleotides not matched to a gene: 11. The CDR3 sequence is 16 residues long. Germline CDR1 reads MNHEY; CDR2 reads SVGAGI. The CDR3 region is CASSSPTGGFTYGYTF. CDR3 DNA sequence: TGTGCCAGCAGTTCCCCAACAGGGGGATTTACCTATGGCTACACCTTC.

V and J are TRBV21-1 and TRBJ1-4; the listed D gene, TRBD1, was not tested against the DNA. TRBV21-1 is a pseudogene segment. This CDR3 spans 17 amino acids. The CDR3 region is CASSNEQKPTTNEKLFF. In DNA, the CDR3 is TGTGCCAGCAGCAATGAACAGAAACCAACAACTAATGAAAAACTGTTTTTT.

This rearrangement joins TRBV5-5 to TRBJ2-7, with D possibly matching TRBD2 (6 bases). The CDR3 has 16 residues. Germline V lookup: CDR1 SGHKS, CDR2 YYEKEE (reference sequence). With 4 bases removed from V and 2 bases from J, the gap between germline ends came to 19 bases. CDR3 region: CASSRSSGGDPYEQYF. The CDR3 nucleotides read TGTGCCAGCAGCCGTTCCTCCGGCGGGGATCCCTACGAGCAGTACTTC. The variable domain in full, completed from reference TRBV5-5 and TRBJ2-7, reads DAGVTQSPTHLIKTRGQQVTLRCSPISGHKSVSWYQQVLGQGPQFIFQYYEKEERGRGNFPDRFSARQFPNYSSELNVNALLLGDSALYLCASSRSSGGDPYEQYFGPGTRLTVT.

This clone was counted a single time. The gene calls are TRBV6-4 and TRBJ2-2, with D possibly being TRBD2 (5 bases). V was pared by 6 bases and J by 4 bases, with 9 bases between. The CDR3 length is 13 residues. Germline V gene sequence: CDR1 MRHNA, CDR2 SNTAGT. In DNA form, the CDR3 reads TGTGCCAGCAGACGGACTGGCACCGGGGAGCTGTTTTTT. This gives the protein CASRRTGTGELFF.

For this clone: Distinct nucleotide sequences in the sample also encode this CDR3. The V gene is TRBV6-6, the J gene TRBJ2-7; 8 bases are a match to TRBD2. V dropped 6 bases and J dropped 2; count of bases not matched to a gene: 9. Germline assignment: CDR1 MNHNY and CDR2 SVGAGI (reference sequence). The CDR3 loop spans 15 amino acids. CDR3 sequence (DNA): TGTGCCAGCAGCGCAACACTAGCGGCAACCTACGAGCAGTACTTC. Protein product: CASSATLAATYEQYF.

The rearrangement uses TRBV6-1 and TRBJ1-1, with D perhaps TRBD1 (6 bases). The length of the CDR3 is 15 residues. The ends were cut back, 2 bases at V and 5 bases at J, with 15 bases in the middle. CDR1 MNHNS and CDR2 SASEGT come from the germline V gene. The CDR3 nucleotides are TGTGCCAGCAGTGAAATTCCTAGGGGGGGGACTGAAGCTTTCTTT. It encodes CASSEIPRGGTEAFF.

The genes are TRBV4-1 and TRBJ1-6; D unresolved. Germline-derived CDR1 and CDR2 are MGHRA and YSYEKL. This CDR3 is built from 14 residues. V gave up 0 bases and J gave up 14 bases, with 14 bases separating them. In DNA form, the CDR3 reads TGCGCCAGCAGCCAAGATTTCAACGCCAACACCCTCCACTTT. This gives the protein CASSQDFNANTLHF.

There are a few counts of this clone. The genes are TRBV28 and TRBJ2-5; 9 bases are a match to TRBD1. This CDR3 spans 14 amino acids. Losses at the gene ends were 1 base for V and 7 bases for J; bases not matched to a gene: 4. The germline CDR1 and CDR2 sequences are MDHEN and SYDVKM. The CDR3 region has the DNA TGTGCCAGCAGTTTATCGGGACAGGGCGGGACCCAGTACTTC. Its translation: CASSLSGQGGTQYF.

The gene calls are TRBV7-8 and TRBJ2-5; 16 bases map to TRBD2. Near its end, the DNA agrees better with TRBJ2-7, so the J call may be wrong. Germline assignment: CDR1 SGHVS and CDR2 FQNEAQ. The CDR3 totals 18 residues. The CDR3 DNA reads TGTGCCAGCAGCTTAGAGGGACTAGCGGGGGGGATGACTTACGAGCAGTACTTC. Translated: CASSLEGLAGGMTYEQYF.

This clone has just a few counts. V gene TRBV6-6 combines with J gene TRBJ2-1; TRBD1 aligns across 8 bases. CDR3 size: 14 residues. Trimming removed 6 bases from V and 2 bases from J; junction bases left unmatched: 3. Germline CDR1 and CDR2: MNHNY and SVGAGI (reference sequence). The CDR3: CASRRTGTYNEQFF. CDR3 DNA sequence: TGTGCCAGCAGGAGGACAGGGACCTACAATGAGCAGTTCTTC.

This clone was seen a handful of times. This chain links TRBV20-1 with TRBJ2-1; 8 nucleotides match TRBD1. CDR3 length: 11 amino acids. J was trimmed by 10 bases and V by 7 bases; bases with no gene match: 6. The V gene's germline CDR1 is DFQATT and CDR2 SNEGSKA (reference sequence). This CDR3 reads CSGPQGVEQFF. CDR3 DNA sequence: TGCAGTGGTCCACAGGGGGTGGAGCAGTTCTTC.

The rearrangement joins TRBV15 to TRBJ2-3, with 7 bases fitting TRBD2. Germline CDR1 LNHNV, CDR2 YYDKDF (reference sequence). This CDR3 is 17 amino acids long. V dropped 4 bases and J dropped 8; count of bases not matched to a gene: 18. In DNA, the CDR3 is TGTGCCACCAGCACGAACGGGACTACCGCAAAGGGAGGTACGCAGTATTTT. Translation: CATSTNGTTAKGGTQYF.

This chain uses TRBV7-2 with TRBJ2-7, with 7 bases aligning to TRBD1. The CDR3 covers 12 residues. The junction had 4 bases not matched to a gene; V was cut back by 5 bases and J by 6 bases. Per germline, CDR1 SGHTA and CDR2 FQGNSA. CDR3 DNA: TGTGCCAGCAGCCCAGACAGGGCCGAGCAGTACTTC. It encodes CASSPDRAEQYF. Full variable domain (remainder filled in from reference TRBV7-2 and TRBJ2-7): GAGVSQSPSNKVTEKGKDVELRCDPISGHTALYWYRQSLGQGLEFLIYFQGNSAPDKSGLPSDRFSAERTGGSVSTLTIQRTQQEDSAVYLCASSPDRAEQYFGPGTRLTVT.

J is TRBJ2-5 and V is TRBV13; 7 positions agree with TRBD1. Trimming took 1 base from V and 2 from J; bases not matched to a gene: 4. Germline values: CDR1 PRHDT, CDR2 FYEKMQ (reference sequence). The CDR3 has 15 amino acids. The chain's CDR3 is CASSLVRTGQETQYF. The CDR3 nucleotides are TGTGCCAGCAGCTTAGTCCGGACAGGACAAGAGACCCAGTACTTC.

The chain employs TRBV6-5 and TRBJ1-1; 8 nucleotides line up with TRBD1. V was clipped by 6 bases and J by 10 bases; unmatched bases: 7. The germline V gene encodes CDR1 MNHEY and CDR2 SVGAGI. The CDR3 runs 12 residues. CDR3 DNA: TGTGCCAGCAGCGTAGGACAGGGATCAGCTTTCTTT. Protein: CASSVGQGSAFF.